Presented here are 20 T cell receptor beta chains from one specimen sequenced in a study of cytomegalovirus exposure and HLA in healthy donors. The PCR was carried out with 60 Vbeta primers and 13 Jbeta primers. Clones were sequenced by immunoSEQ multiplex PCR, and TCRdb holds only the in-frame ones, with some missing. The sample lists 100,000 to 150,000 clones, about 70% occurring once. Sequencing was performed on PBMCs. These receptors came from a woman between 55 and 75 years old in good health and CMV-seropositive.

DNA of the CDR3: TGTGCCAGCCGGGACAGGGCAAACACCGGGGAGCTGTTTTTT. Its translation: CASRDRANTGELFF. The J gene is TRBJ2-2, the V gene TRBV19, with 9 nucleotides matching TRBD1. J gave up 2 bases and V 9 bases, and 4 bases lay outside the gene matches. The CDR3 sequence is 14 residues long. The V gene's germline CDR1 is LNHDA and CDR2 SQIVND (reference sequence).

Points on this clone: The same CDR3 is also encoded by other DNA sequences in this sample. The J gene is TRBJ2-7, the V gene TRBV5-1, with 7 positions matching TRBD1. The CDR3 is 14 residues long. Germline CDR1 SGHRS, CDR2 YFSETQ. V shed 0 bases and J 3 bases; nucleotides not matched to a gene: 3. The CDR3 sequence is CASSLGTGGYEQYF. The CDR3 nucleotides read TGCGCCAGCAGCTTGGGGACAGGTGGCTACGAGCAGTACTTC.

The chain carries TRBV27 and TRBJ1-4; D gene unclear. V lost 6 bases, J lost 8 bases, and 19 bases lay in between. CDR1 is MNHEY, CDR2 SMNVEV, per germline (reference sequence). This CDR3 region has 15 residues. DNA for the CDR3: TGTGCCAGCAGCCCTGGGCCTGTAAGGAAGGAAAAACTGTTTTTT. Translating it yields CASSPGPVRKEKLFF.

This clone has only a few counts. The chain combines TRBV6-4 with TRBJ2-7; TRBD2 agrees at 8 bases. The CDR3 sequence is 15 residues long. Germline CDR1 is MRHNA and CDR2 is SNTAGT. The J segment lost 0 bases and the V segment lost 4 bases, leaving 5 bases of the junction unmatched. The CDR3 sequence is CASSVRGGASYEQYF. CDR3 nucleotides: TGTGCCAGCAGTGTACGGGGGGGGGCCTCCTACGAGCAGTACTTC.

The chain couples TRBV10-1 to TRBJ1-4, with a tentative D call TRBD1 (5 bases). Trimming pared 3 bases from V and 8 bases from J, leaving 13 bases between. Germline V gene sequence: CDR1 WNHNN, CDR2 SYGVQD (reference sequence). CDR3 length: 14 residues. The CDR3 nucleotides are TGCGCCAGCAGTGACGGCAGGGTGGGAGAAAAACTGTTTTTT. It yields the protein CASSDGRVGEKLFF.

This rearrangement joins TRBV14 to TRBJ1-6; 8 positions agree with TRBD1. The CDR3 loop spans 17 amino acids. Unmatched junction bases numbered 13, after V lost 2 bases and J lost 10 bases. Germline CDR1 SGHDN, CDR2 FVKESK. CDR3 amino acids: CASSQPSHPGGESPLHF. In nucleotides, the CDR3 is TGTGCCAGCAGCCAACCCTCTCACCCAGGGGGCGAGTCACCCCTCCACTTT.

The chain employs TRBV6-5 and TRBJ1-2, with 8 bases aligning to TRBD1. The J segment lost 5 bases and the V segment lost 2 bases, leaving 4 bases of the junction unmatched. Germline V gene data show CDR1 as MNHEY and CDR2 as SVGAGI. The length of the CDR3 is 14 residues. The DNA for the CDR3 is TGTGCCAGCAGTTACCGGACAGGGCGGTATGGCTACACCTTC. Translated: CASSYRTGRYGYTF.

This clone was counted between two and nine times. The CDR3 region has the DNA TGTGCCAGCAGCTTGGGGTACGGAGGTAATTCACCCCTCCACTTT. It is translated as CASSLGYGGNSPLHF. This chain uses TRBV5-4 with TRBJ1-6, with D unresolved. The CDR3 is 15 amino acids. Germline CDR1 reads SGHNT; CDR2 reads YYREEE (reference sequence). V lost 0 bases and J lost 6, with 10 bases in between.

The chain joins TRBV11-3 to TRBJ2-7, with D maybe TRBD2 (6 bases). This CDR3 spans 15 amino acids. With 3 bases removed from V and 3 bases from J, the gap between germline ends came to 15 bases. Germline V CDR1 and CDR2: SGHNT, YENEEA. CDR3 in DNA: TGTGCCAGCAGCTTCCAGGATGGGGGGAGCTACGAGCAGTACTTC. This codes for CASSFQDGGSYEQYF.

The gene calls are TRBV10-1 and TRBJ1-2, with D unresolved. Trimming removed 2 bases at V and 8 bases at J, with 12 bases between. The CDR3 is made up of 13 amino acids. The germline gives CDR1 WNHNN, CDR2 SYGVQD (reference sequence). CDR3 nucleotides: TGCGCCAGCAGTGAGGATCGAGGGTTCGGCTACACCTTC. Its protein product is CASSEDRGFGYTF.

A few counts support this clone. The chain carries TRBV6-5 and TRBJ2-7, with D unresolved. Trimming left V 0 bases short and J 5 bases short, with 17 bases between. Germline CDR1 reads MNHEY; CDR2 reads SVGAGI. The CDR3 sequence is 16 residues long. The CDR3 loop reads CASSYSIDWLPHEQYF. In nucleotides, the CDR3 is TGTGCCAGCAGTTACTCGATTGACTGGCTCCCCCACGAGCAGTACTTC.

The V call is TRBV6-5, the J call TRBJ1-2; no clear D gene. V gave up 0 bases and J gave up 5 bases, with 13 bases separating them. Looked up from germline, CDR1 is MNHEY and CDR2 is SVGAGI. The CDR3 loop spans 15 amino acids. The CDR3 coding sequence is TGTGCCAGCAGTTACTCGATACTGGCCGGGTATGGCTACACCTTC. Amino acids: CASSYSILAGYGYTF.

This clone was counted a few times. V usage is TRBV19 and J usage is TRBJ1-5; D not resolved. Trimming shortened V by 10 bases and J by 3 bases, and 13 bases separated the two germline ends. The V gene's germline CDR1 is LNHDA and CDR2 SQIVND (reference sequence). This CDR3 has 13 residues. The CDR3 DNA reads TGTGCCACCTCAGACACCTTCAATCAGCCCCAGCATTTT. Protein sequence: CATSDTFNQPQHF. The full variable domain, in which reference TRBV19 and TRBJ1-5 provide the parts outside the CDR3, is DGGITQSPKYLFRKEGQNVTLSCEQNLNHDAMYWYRQDPGQGLRLIYYSQIVNDFQKGDIAEGYSVSREKKESFPLTVTSAQKNPTAFYLCATSDTFNQPQHFGDGTRLSIL.

The rearrangement joins TRBV5-8 to TRBJ1-1; 10 nucleotides agree with TRBD1. In germline, CDR1 is SGHTS, CDR2 YDEGEE. Trimming cost V 6 bases and J 4 bases; bases outside gene matches: 9. The CDR3 is 15 residues long. CDR3 nucleotide sequence: TGTGCCAGCACTCGACAGGGGGCTCGTCCCACTGAAGCTTTCTTT. Translating gives CASTRQGARPTEAFF. The variable domain in full, with the rest retrieved from reference TRBV5-8 and TRBJ1-1, is EAGVTQSPTHLIKTRGQQATLRCSPISGHTSVYWYQQALGLGLQFLLWYDEGEERNRGNFPPRFSGRQFPNYSSELNVNALELEDSALYLCASTRQGARPTEAFFGQGTRLTVV.

The V gene is TRBV10-1, the J gene TRBJ1-1; D is unresolved. The germline V gene encodes CDR1 WNHNN and CDR2 SYGVQD (reference sequence). The CDR3 has 15 residues. V gave up 7 bases and J gave up 1 base, with 16 bases separating them. The CDR3 coding sequence is TGCGCCAGCAAGGCGGGTGGTGGTACGAACACTGAAGCTTTCTTT. Its protein is CASKAGGGTNTEAFF.

This clone was counted a few times. This chain joins TRBV5-8 and TRBJ1-2, with 8 bases fitting TRBD1. The CDR3 loop spans 14 amino acids. The V and J ends lost 3 bases and 4 bases, in that order; junction bases with no gene match: 5. CDR1 is SGHTS and CDR2 is YDEGEE in the germline V gene. The CDR3 loop reads CASSSRTGTYGYTF. For the CDR3, the DNA is TGTGCCAGCAGCTCCCGGACAGGGACCTATGGCTACACCTTC.

The rearrangement joins TRBV5-1 to TRBJ2-2; 7 bases map to TRBD1. The V segment lost 4 bases and the J segment 1 base; nucleotides outside the gene matches: 1. The V gene's germline CDR1 is SGHRS and CDR2 YFSETQ. There are 14 residues in the CDR3. The CDR3 sequence is CASSRDRNTGELFF. DNA for the CDR3: TGCGCCAGCAGCCGGGACAGGAACACCGGGGAGCTGTTTTTT.

The chain links TRBV19 to TRBJ1-2; weak D call: TRBD1 (5 bases). V lost 9 bases and J lost 4, with 21 bases in between. Germline CDR1 is LNHDA and CDR2 is SQIVND (reference sequence). This CDR3 has 15 amino acids. The CDR3 DNA reads as TGTGCCAGCCAGGCCAGGGCCTCCTTACCCTATGGCTACACCTTC. Translation: CASQARASLPYGYTF.

This clone was found a few times. The chain recombines TRBV5-1 with TRBJ1-1, with 8 positions matching TRBD1. The CDR3 is 17 amino acids. Germline lookup yields CDR1 SGHRS and CDR2 YFSETQ. With V trimmed by 0 bases and J by 2 bases, 9 bases remained unmatched. In DNA form, the CDR3 reads TGCGCCAGCAGCTTGGCAGGGTCAGGGGGCGAAAACACTGAAGCTTTCTTT. This sequence encodes CASSLAGSGGENTEAFF.

This clone was seen more than once but under ten times. The chain links TRBV4-1 to TRBJ2-7; a possible D gene is TRBD1 (6 bases). Germline V CDR1 and CDR2: MGHRA, YSYEKL. V gave up 5 bases and J gave up 3 bases, with 20 bases separating them. The CDR3 covers 16 residues. CDR3 sequence: CASSWESGTPFYEQYF. The CDR3 DNA reads TGCGCCAGCAGCTGGGAATCCGGGACACCCTTCTACGAGCAGTACTTC.